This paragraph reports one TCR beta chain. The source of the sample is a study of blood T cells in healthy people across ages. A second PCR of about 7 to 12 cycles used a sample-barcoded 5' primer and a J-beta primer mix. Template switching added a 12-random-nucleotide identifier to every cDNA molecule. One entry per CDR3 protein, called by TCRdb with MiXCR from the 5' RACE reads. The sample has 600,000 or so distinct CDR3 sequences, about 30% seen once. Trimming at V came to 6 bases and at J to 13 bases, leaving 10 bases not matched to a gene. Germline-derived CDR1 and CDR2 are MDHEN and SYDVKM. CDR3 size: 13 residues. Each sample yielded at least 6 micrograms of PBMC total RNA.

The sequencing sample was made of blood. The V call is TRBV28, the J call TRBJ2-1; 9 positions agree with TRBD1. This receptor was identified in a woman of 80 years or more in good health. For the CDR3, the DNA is TGTGCCAGCAGGGACAGGGGCCAAGAGACCCAGTTCTTC. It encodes CASRDRGQETQFF.